This is a list of T cell receptor beta chains from one sample in a study of blood T cell repertoires in COVID-19. The repertoire was sequenced with immunoSEQ multiplex PCR; TCRdb's copy has only in-frame clones and lacks some. The repertoire includes approximately 280,000 clones, approximately 89% of them detected once, and roughly 1.8% sits in the top ten. The sample was PBMCs or T cells enriched from blood (not recorded which). The receptors derive from an older woman who had recovered from COVID-19. The conserved cysteine and the conserved F or W are not part of the CDR3 here.

V gene | CDR3 protein
TRBV6-5 | ASLPGHQFVYGYT
TRBV19 | ASSMRLAQSYEQY
TRBV10-1 | ASSETRSSGGPDTQY
TRBV9 | ASSPRLASYNEQF
TRBV5-6 | ASSPGGDTQY
TRBV5-1 | ASRKKQGTDTQY
TRBV28 | ASSQGAGQPQH
TRBV7-9 | ASSLVRTGGTQY
TRBV18 | ASSQEILVYSNQPQH
TRBV19 | ASSIHPLPYDDRDGGEKLF
TRBV18 | ASSPPGLAGGWGNEQF
TRBV6-4 | ASSDYPSGSYEQY
TRBV19 | ASRREGSNQPQH
TRBV6-4 | ASSWVAGVEQF
TRBV6-4 | ASSDGAYGYT
TRBV5-1 | ASENRGQTGANVLT
TRBV7-9 | ASSLVPSEAF
TRBV10-1 | ASSAGLGGSPLH
TRBV5-1 | ASSLEATSGNTIY
TRBV28 | ASSWTGLNEKLF
TRBV2 | ASSFTETQETQY
TRBV10-2 | ASRISGQPQH
TRBV6-5 | ASSQTQPFNQPQH
TRBV4-1 | ASSHLQDRADEQF
TRBV28 | ASSSTGTSTGSPLH
TRBV30 | AWSVRQGRETQY
TRBV28 | ASSLRDQPQH
TRBV9 | ASSVVQDNSPLH
TRBV30 | AWSWRVGDYEQY
TRBV6-5 | ASSHDRGPYEQY
TRBV9 | ASSAGDPSYEQY
TRBV11-2 | ASSLAENQPQH
TRBV2 | ASTQQGGTNEKLF
TRBV19 | ASSPRQGSNQPQH
TRBV18 | ASSYYQSRETQY
TRBV5-1 | ASSLATDQSVNSPLH
TRBV9 | ASSVAVNTEAF